The TCR beta chain described here comes from a study of CD8 T cells in Susac syndrome. Random hexamers were used to reverse transcribe an amount of about 0.45 to 1 ug RNA. A single record per CDR3 protein comes from TCRdb applying MiXCR to the immunoSEQ multiplex PCR reads. Altogether roughly 200,000 distinct CDR3 sequences are present, roughly 92% being singletons, with the ten largest covering 0.095% to 0.12%. CDR3 length: 11 residues. Germline V gives CDR1 SQVTM, CDR2 ANQGSEA. With V trimmed by 6 bases and J by 3 bases, 2 bases remained unmatched. Matching for age and sex applied to the controls, who were healthy donors.

Sequenced: CD4+ T cells from PBMCs. This receptor was identified in a human donor in good health. V gene TRBV29-1 combines with J gene TRBJ2-7; 7 bases are a match to TRBD1. CDR3 nucleotide sequence: TGCAGCGTGGGGGACAGCTACGAGCAGTACTTC. This sequence encodes CSVGDSYEQYF.